The 27 T cell receptor beta chains below come from one sample, sequenced in a study of T cells in localized non-small cell lung cancer. The method was immunoSEQ multiplex PCR; TCRdb's version includes in-frame clones alone and lacks a portion of them. The sample has around 5,600 clones; around a quarter are singletons. The sample consisted of lung tumor tissue, taken before any cancer treatment. The receptors were gathered from a female donor over 55 with stage I lung adenocarcinoma.

The chain employs TRBV28 and TRBJ1-3; no reliable D call. Germline lookup yields CDR1 MDHEN and CDR2 SYDVKM. The CDR3 spans 14 residues. Between the trimmed V and J ends, which lost 2 bases and 1 base, there was a span of 6 bases. The CDR3 protein is CASSLLGSGNTIYF. The CDR3 nucleotides read TGTGCCAGCAGTTTACTGGGGTCTGGAAACACCATATATTTT.

This chain joins TRBV11-3 and TRBJ2-5; TRBD1 matches 8 bases. Germline CDR1 is SGHNT and CDR2 is YENEEA. This CDR3 has 14 amino acids. The ends lost 5 bases at V and 5 bases at J; junction bases unmatched: 7. In DNA, the CDR3 is TGTGCCAGCAGCCAGGGGGCCGGGGCGGAGACCCAGTACTTC. Protein sequence: CASSQGAGAETQYF.

Only a few counts were recorded for this clone. This chain joins TRBV4-1 and TRBJ2-7; perhaps TRBD1 as D (5 bases). The CDR3 totals 17 residues. From germline, CDR1 is MGHRA and CDR2 YSYEKL. V dropped 1 base and J dropped 0 bases, with 16 bases sitting between them. CDR3 sequence reads: CASSQATGLYSSYEQYF. The DNA of the CDR3 is TGCGCCAGCAGCCAAGCAACAGGTCTTTATAGCTCCTACGAGCAGTACTTC.

The rearrangement joins TRBV19 to TRBJ1-5, with TRBD1 matching over 9 bases. CDR1 and CDR2 from the germline V gene are LNHDA and SQIVND (reference sequence). The junction had 3 bases not matched to a gene; V was cut back by 4 bases and J by 2 bases. This CDR3 region has 15 residues. CDR3 nucleotide sequence: TGTGCCAGTAGTAAACAGGGGGCGGGCAATCAGCCCCAGCATTTT. This codes for CASSKQGAGNQPQHF.

CDR3 sequence reads: CASSLGPYNEQFF. CDR3 sequence (DNA): TGTGCCAGCAGCTTAGGACCCTACAATGAGCAGTTCTTC. The chain joins TRBV7-2 to TRBJ2-1; D is undetermined. V dropped 1 base and J dropped 2 bases, with 3 bases sitting between them. CDR3 length: 13 amino acids. Germline V gene lookup returns CDR1 SGHTA and CDR2 FQGNSA.

The genes are TRBV29-1 and TRBJ2-1; 7 bases match TRBD2. Germline loops: CDR1 SQVTM, CDR2 ANQGSEA. The CDR3 is 13 amino acids. J gave up 15 bases and V 7 bases, and 18 bases lay outside the gene matches. The CDR3 nucleotides are TGCAGCGCCCGGTCGGCGGGAGTTGGGGCCCGGTTCTTC. Protein sequence: CSARSAGVGARFF.

This clone was observed a few times. V gene TRBV9 combines with J gene TRBJ1-4; the D is unclear. Germline V gives CDR1 SGDLS, CDR2 YYNGEE. The V end was cut by 5 bases, the J end by 6 bases, with 17 bases between. This CDR3 contains 15 residues. The chain's CDR3 is CASSEARGRDEKLFF. Written as DNA, the CDR3 is TGTGCCAGCAGTGAAGCTCGCGGGAGGGATGAAAAACTGTTTTTT.

V usage is TRBV6-8 and J usage is TRBJ2-1; TRBD1 or TRBD2 may be the D gene (5 bases each). Per germline, CDR1 MNHGY and CDR2 SAAAGT. Trimming took off 5 bases at V and 6 bases at J, with 8 bases between the two ends. The length of the CDR3 is 12 residues. CDR3 sequence (DNA): TGTGCCAGCAGTGACGGGACCAATGAGCAGTTCTTC. It is translated as CASSDGTNEQFF.

This clone was seen more than once but under ten times. This rearrangement joins TRBV8-2 to TRBJ2-2; the table's D call, TRBD2, was not checked against the DNA. TRBV8-2 corresponds to a pseudogene. This CDR3 comprises 20 residues. In DNA, the CDR3 is TGTGCCAGCAGTTTTTCTCCCCGACTAGACCTAAAGCCGAACACCGGGGAGCTGTTTTTT. This translates into CASSFSPRLDLKPNTGELFF.

This clone was seen a handful of times. The rearrangement uses TRBV7-4 and TRBJ2-3; possible D gene TRBD2, 6 bases. The CDR3 sequence is 13 residues long. Trimming removed 8 bases at V and 6 bases at J, with 15 bases between. Per germline, CDR1 SGHVT and CDR2 SQSDAQ. CDR3 in DNA: TGTGCCAGCGGACGGGAGTTGGCGGATACGCAGTATTTT. Amino acids: CASGRELADTQYF.

This clone was seen once. This chain connects TRBV29-1 to TRBJ2-3; D possibly corresponds to TRBD2 (6 bases). The CDR3 is 14 residues long. Looked up from germline, CDR1 is SQVTM and CDR2 is ANQGSEA. With 2 bases removed from V and 6 bases from J, the gap between germline ends came to 15 bases. The CDR3 is CSVETGESPDTQYF. CDR3 nucleotides: TGCAGCGTTGAAACGGGGGAGAGCCCGGATACGCAGTATTTT.

In DNA, the CDR3 is TGTGCCAGCAGCTTGGCGGGAGCTCAAGAGACCCAGTACTTC. Translated: CASSLAGAQETQYF. The chain uses TRBV11-3 and TRBJ2-5; TRBD2 matches at 7 bases. Germline V gene data show CDR1 as SGHNT and CDR2 as YENEEA. Losses at the gene ends were 3 bases for V and 2 bases for J; bases not matched to a gene: 3. The CDR3 length is 14 residues.

The sample holds a few counts of this clone. The genes are TRBV30 and TRBJ2-6; the match to TRBD2 covers 11 bases. The CDR3 runs 16 residues. The J segment lost 1 base and the V segment lost 2 bases, leaving 1 base of the junction unmatched. The germline CDR1 and CDR2 sequences are GTSNPN and SVGIG (reference sequence). The CDR3 loop reads CAWSTSGSSGANVLTF. CDR3 nucleotides: TGTGCCTGGAGTACTAGCGGGAGTTCTGGGGCCAACGTCCTGACTTTC.

This clone is labeled as medium-sized. The V call is TRBV28, the J call TRBJ1-2; D is unresolved. Trimming shortened V by 4 bases and J by 6 bases, and 15 bases separated the two germline ends. Germline values: CDR1 MDHEN, CDR2 SYDVKM. This CDR3 comprises 14 residues. The CDR3 sequence is CASSSPDRYHGYTF. CDR3 DNA: TGTGCCAGCAGTTCTCCAGATCGGTATCATGGCTACACCTTC.

This clone was recorded a few times. The chain joins TRBV6-8 to TRBJ2-1, with no clear D. Looked up from germline, CDR1 is MNHGY and CDR2 is SAAAGT. The CDR3 is made up of 12 amino acids. V dropped 1 base and J dropped 10 bases, with 8 bases sitting between them. CDR3: CASSYLGGEQFF. CDR3 DNA: TGTGCCAGCAGTTACTTGGGTGGCGAGCAGTTCTTC.

The chain couples TRBV29-1 to TRBJ2-5; 7 bases match TRBD2. V trimming: 6 bases; J trimming: 1 base; junction bases outside the gene matches: 11. The CDR3 sequence is 15 residues long. In germline, CDR1 is SQVTM, CDR2 ANQGSEA. CDR3 nucleotide sequence: TGCAGCGTCATCCCGATTGGGGGGGGCCAAGAGACCCAGTACTTC. It yields the protein CSVIPIGGGQETQYF.

A few counts support this clone. The genes are TRBV6-8 and TRBJ1-1, with a tentative D call TRBD1 (5 bases). Germline V lookup: CDR1 MNHGY, CDR2 SAAAGT. Trimming pared 6 bases from V and 12 bases from J, leaving 17 bases between. The CDR3 contains 12 residues. The CDR3 DNA sequence: TGTGCCAGCAGACAAGGGGCATCCCAAACTTTCTTT. It specifies CASRQGASQTFF.

The CDR3 coding sequence is TGCGCCAGCAGCTGGGAGGGACCAGTAAGCTCCTACAATGAGCAGTTCTTC. Translation gives CASSWEGPVSSYNEQFF. The rearrangement joins TRBV5-1 to TRBJ2-1, with TRBD2 matching 7 bases. CDR1 is SGHRS and CDR2 is YFSETQ in the germline V gene. The V segment lost 3 bases and the J segment 0 bases; nucleotides outside the gene matches: 9. The CDR3 length is 17 residues.

This clone occurred a few times. CDR3 nucleotide sequence: TGTGCCAGCGGAGCGGGAGATGGGGAGACCCAGTACTTC. Protein product: CASGAGDGETQYF. This chain connects TRBV7-2 to TRBJ2-5; 8 bases fit TRBD2. V was pared by 8 bases and J by 5 bases, with 7 bases of the junction left unmatched. Germline V lookup: CDR1 SGHTA, CDR2 FQGNSA. This CDR3 comprises 13 residues.

The chain has TRBV1 and TRBJ2-1; whether TRBD2, the table's D call, matches the DNA was not checked. TRBV1 is recorded as a pseudogene. This CDR3 region has 15 residues. The CDR3 DNA sequence: TGCGCCAGCAGCCAAGGGTATAGCGGTTACAATGAGCAGTTCTTC. Translated, it gives CASSQGYSGYNEQFF.

This clone was seen a handful of times. The chain uses TRBV1 and TRBJ1-2; the table's D gene call, TRBD1, was not cross checked with the DNA. TRBV1 is termed a pseudogene. This CDR3 is built from 13 residues. CDR3 loop: CASSQETGYGYTF. CDR3 DNA sequence: TGCGCCAGCAGCCAAGAGACAGGGTATGGCTACACCTTC.

The rearrangement joins TRBV11-3 to TRBJ2-2, with 10 bases that match TRBD1. This CDR3 has 16 residues. J lost 3 bases, V lost 4 bases, and 5 bases had no gene match. Germline V lookup: CDR1 SGHNT, CDR2 YENEEA. The CDR3 bases are TGTGCCAGCAGCTCTGGACAGGGGGGAGACACCGGGGAGCTGTTTTTT. It specifies CASSSGQGGDTGELFF.

This clone was detected a few times. The chain couples TRBV19 to TRBJ2-5; 10 bases agree with TRBD2. V was pared by 5 bases and J by 5 bases, with 14 bases of the junction left unmatched. This CDR3 spans 17 amino acids. Germline loops: CDR1 LNHDA, CDR2 SQIVND (reference sequence). The CDR3 sequence is CASSPWTSGGDGETQYF. CDR3 coding DNA: TGTGCCAGTAGTCCCTGGACTAGCGGAGGTGATGGGGAGACCCAGTACTTC.

In this sample, this clone turned up a few times. The chain recombines TRBV7-2 with TRBJ2-2; D may be TRBD2 (5 bases). Trimming removed 3 bases from V and 4 bases from J, with 6 bases in between. This CDR3 is 13 amino acids long. Per the germline V gene, CDR1 is SGHTA and CDR2 is FQGNSA. CDR3: CASSFTSTGELFF. The CDR3 bases are TGTGCCAGCAGCTTTACTAGCACCGGGGAGCTGTTTTTT. The full variable domain, with the rest looked up from reference TRBV7-2 and TRBJ2-2, is GAGVSQSPSNKVTEKGKDVELRCDPISGHTALYWYRQSLGQGLEFLIYFQGNSAPDKSGLPSDRFSAERTGGSVSTLTIQRTQQEDSAVYLCASSFTSTGELFFGEGSRLTVL.

The J gene is TRBJ1-2, the V gene TRBV5-1, with 8 bases that match TRBD1. Germline V gene lookup returns CDR1 SGHRS and CDR2 YFSETQ. The V and J ends lost 5 bases and 7 bases, in that order; junction bases with no gene match: 10. This CDR3 spans 14 amino acids. CDR3 bases: TGCGCCAGCAGTTCGGACAGGGTGGTTGGTGGCTACACCTTC. It specifies CASSSDRVVGGYTF. The full variable domain, completed using reference TRBV5-1 and TRBJ1-2, is KAGVTQTPRYLIKTRGQQVTLSCSPISGHRSVSWYQQTPGQGLQFLFEYFSETQRNKGNFPGRFSGRQFSNSRSEMNVSTLELGDSALYLCASSSDRVVGGYTFGSGTRLTVV.

In this sample, this clone turned up a few times. CDR3 nucleotides: TGTGCCAGCAGTTACTCGGGGGGGGCTAGCAATCAGCCCCAGCATTTT. Residues: CASSYSGGASNQPQHF. The chain has TRBV6-8 and TRBJ1-5; possibly TRBD1 for D (6 bases). Trimming left V 0 bases short and J 0 bases short, with 9 bases between. The CDR3 spans 16 residues. Germline values: CDR1 MNHGY, CDR2 SAAAGT.

This clone occurred a few times. This chain joins TRBV6-8 and TRBJ2-2, with 9 bases fitting TRBD1. Per germline, CDR1 MNHGY and CDR2 SAAAGT. V lost 6 bases, J lost 5 bases, and 10 bases stayed unmatched. The length of the CDR3 is 16 residues. CDR3 region: CASSQSGQGGTGELFF. CDR3 coding DNA: TGTGCCAGCAGCCAATCGGGACAGGGAGGGACCGGGGAGCTGTTTTTT.